A single TCR beta chain is shown here with its context. What antigen it recognizes has not been identified. Base qualities are not recorded, but no much larger clone differs from it by a single base. Taken from cysteine to phenylalanine, the CDR3 has 15 residues. CDR3 DNA only is kept here, 45 bases in frame from base 1. Between the V and J ends, shortened by 2 bases and 2 bases respectively, the junction contains 9 bases. Reading the germline V gene gives CDR1 MDHEN and CDR2 SYDVKM. This entry belongs to a study of shared clonotypes between healthy human individuals (dated by TCRdb to the early 2020s). For the wider study: A couple of women and a few men aged 18 to 49 years were included in the cohort. For each donor, CD4 naive and CD4 memory were each given three plates, CD8 naive was given two plates, and CD8 memory was given one plate. Blood TCR repertoires of a handful of healthy adults were deeply sequenced to estimate repertoire size and the extent of clonotype sharing between individuals. To increase sequencing depth and limit assay-specific biases, TCR repertoire library preparation and sequencing were carried out by different laboratories using diverse techniques. Leukapheresis yielded between about 0.85 and 10 billion PBMCs per donor. Broad study findings and their caveats: Rarefaction of sorted-subset datasets indicated incomplete sequencing despite the large sequencing depth. Compared with non-shared clonotypes, the clonotypes found in all four sorted-subset donors had higher generation probabilities. About 5% of naive CD4, 3.5% of naive CD8, 2.3% of memory CD4, and over 0.35% of memory CD8 clonotypes were shared across a few donors. Sampling was restricted to blood, and TCR repertoires in tissues likely differ from the TCR repertoires found in blood. Pairwise subsampling indicated that sequencing depth was expected to affect the degree of clonotype sharing among donors. Because the study included a small number of donors, the genetic and exposure-history diversity represented was limited. Naive subsets generally had larger estimated clonotype richness than memory subsets did.

Using the deep immunoSEQ assay, multiplex PCR amplified TCR CDR3 regions from genomic DNA. Extracted genomic DNA from each cell subset was distributed evenly across all wells of several immunoSEQ 96-well plates, and each plate was treated as a replicate. Each replicate PCR for sorted subsets received roughly 200 ng genomic DNA, equal to some 32,000 T cell genomes. The purified libraries were quantified using a Qubit 3.0 fluorometer, sized with a Bioanalyzer 2100, and then quantified again using the KAPA Library Quantification kit. Every immunoSEQ 96-well plate was sequenced on a dedicated single-read 150-cycle Illumina NextSeq 550 flow cell. The authors processed their data as follows. Because the immunoSEQ output held only junctional sequences and lacked quality scores, the filtering could not match the filtering applied to full-length reads. To assign V/J genes and CDR3, sequences were annotated using PyIR, a Python wrapper for IgBLAST v1.9, with IMGT germline references. Reads were filtered out if the reads had weak V/J assignments (E-value above 1e-6), no CDR3, stop codons, out-of-frame junctions, or ambiguous translated residues. V3J clonotypes were defined by identical inferred V gene, J gene, and CDR3 amino acid sequence. Percentage overlap between repertoires was calculated by dividing the number of shared unique clonotypes by the size of the smaller repertoire. Richness of each repertoire was evaluated using RTK rarefaction, the Chao1 estimator, and Recon v2.1 estimates of unobserved clonotypes. For all TCRbeta clonotypes obtained by the gDNA method from several donors, generation probabilities were computed with OLGA. Not all clones reach the TCRdb copy of this immuneACCESS table, which keeps in-frame sequences only. Checked studies attribute under half of the gap to unresolved V genes and leave the rest unexplained. That table gives V, J and clone size, and the DNA gave D and trimming. Across this sample there are 1,400,000 or so clones, with about 98.5% seen only once. Roughly 0.36% of the sample goes to the ten largest clones.

Healthy HIV-negative adults with no recently reported acute infections or vaccinations were included as donors. Only Caucasian adults living in Nashville, Tennessee, USA were represented among the donors. CD4+ T cells were enriched by magnetic negative selection; naive cells were then positively selected on CD45RA, and the negative fraction formed the memory subset. Blood was collected by leukapheresis, and PBMCs were isolated by Ficoll-Histopaque density gradient centrifugation and then cryopreserved in liquid nitrogen vapor phase. Purity and quantity of every magnetically sorted T cell population were checked by analytical flow cytometry. From each sorted fraction, genomic DNA was isolated and quantified by UV absorbance on a Nanodrop 2000c.

Recombination linked TRBV28 to TRBJ2-2; the D gene is possibly TRBD2, with 5 bases matching. The sample comprised naive CD4+ T cells sorted from blood. According to the study, the label for this sample's cell subset or site signals: CD45RA+ positively selected. This clonotype was obtained from a man in his thirties or forties in good health. The DNA sequence follows: TGTGCCAGCAGTTTAGATCCGGGAAACACCGGGGAGCTGTTTTTT. Translation gives CASSLDPGNTGELFF.